Listed below are T cell receptor beta chains from one sample, sequenced in a study of T-cell reconstitution after alpha-beta-depleted transplantation in children. MiXCR, applied by TCRdb to the PCR reads, yields one record per CDR3 protein. The sample shows fewer than 550,000 distinct CDR3 sequences, about 10% of them seen only once. Sample: PBMCs, mostly from graft donor cells, taken 180 days after TCRalphabeta/CD19-depleted stem cell transplant. The receptors were gathered from a female patient aged 2-9 years who had a stem cell transplant for aplastic anemia, so the T cells may come from the graft donor. CDR3s include the opening cysteine and the closing phenylalanine or tryptophan. D genes are given only for firm matches. Some rows mark clone size as missing; the rest say once, few, many or name a class of expanded clone.

D,size,V,J,CDR3,DNA
NA,many,TRBV29-1,TRBJ2-7,CSVEGDGSYEQYF,TGCAGCGTTGAAGGGGACGGTTCCTACGAGCAGTACTTC
TRBD2,many,TRBV6-5,TRBJ2-1,CASSYGSGGNEQFF,TGTGCCAGCAGTTACGGGTCGGGGGGCAATGAGCAGTTCTTC
TRBD1,NA,TRBV11-3,TRBJ1-4,CASIRDSHNEKLFF,TGTGCCAGCATTCGGGACAGCCATAATGAAAAACTGTTTTTT
NA,few,TRBV20-1,TRBJ1-1,CSAKRTANTEAFF,TGCAGTGCCAAGAGGACAGCAAACACTGAAGCTTTCTTT
NA,few,TRBV4-2,TRBJ2-7,CASSQRGDEQYF,TGTGCCAGCAGCCAAAGGGGAGACGAGCAGTACTTC
NA,NA,TRBV5-5,TRBJ1-2,CASSTQGSEPTMGYTF,TGTGCCAGCAGCACCCAGGGCAGCGAGCCAACTATGGGCTACACCTTC
NA,few,TRBV20-1,TRBJ2-3,CSVNPGNTDTQYF,TGCAGTGTTAACCCCGGGAACACAGATACGCAGTATTTT
NA,many,TRBV10-3,TRBJ1-5,CAISEPPESNQPQHF,TGTGCCATCAGTGAGCCACCCGAGAGCAATCAGCCCCAGCATTTT
NA,NA,TRBV2,TRBJ1-1,CASSEFGTMNTEAFF,TGTGCCAGCAGTGAATTCGGCACCATGAACACTGAAGCTTTCTTT
NA,NA,TRBV18,TRBJ2-5,CASSPTPLPSQETQYF,TGTGCCAGCTCACCAACGCCGCTCCCCTCCCAAGAGACCCAGTACTTC
TRBD1,NA,TRBV24-1,TRBJ2-1,CATSDRDRDSRNEQFF,TGTGCCACCAGTGATCGGGACAGGGACTCTCGCAATGAGCAGTTCTTC
NA,NA,TRBV20-1,TRBJ1-4,CSARPQYPWNEKLFF,TGCAGTGCTAGACCACAATACCCGTGGAATGAAAAACTGTTTTTT
NA,few,TRBV5-1,TRBJ2-7,CASSLEVPTGSSYEQYF,TGCGCCAGCAGCTTGGAAGTTCCAACAGGGAGCTCCTACGAGCAGTACTTC
NA,many,TRBV20-1,TRBJ1-5,CSASNRLGHQPQHF,TGCAGTGCTAGTAACAGGCTGGGACATCAGCCCCAGCATTTT
NA,NA,TRBV7-6,TRBJ1-1,CASRKPGRMNTEAFF,TGTGCCAGCAGAAAACCGGGACGGATGAACACTGAAGCTTTCTTT
NA,few,TRBV9,TRBJ2-2,CASSAGNQNTGELFF,TGTGCCAGCAGCGCCGGAAATCAGAACACCGGGGAGCTGTTTTTT